Shown below are 17 T cell receptor beta chains from a single sample sequenced in a study of shared clonotypes between healthy human individuals. Naive CD8 isolation took CD45RO-negative cells positively selected for CCR7 and excluded terminally differentiated effector memory CD45RA+ cells. Sequencing was performed with immunoSEQ multiplex PCR; in TCRdb, only in-frame clones are kept and a portion is missing. The sample includes about 2.1 million clones, over 85% of them seen just once. Specimen: naive CD8+ T cells from PBMCs. The receptor source for this set is a man aged 18 to 30 in good health. Some clones in this sample may be carry-over from other donors' samples.

V is TRBV28 and J is TRBJ2-7; TRBD1 matches at 8 bases. There are 14 residues in the CDR3. Per germline, CDR1 MDHEN and CDR2 SYDVKM. V trimming: 3 bases; J trimming: 2 bases; junction bases outside the gene matches: 3. In DNA form, the CDR3 reads TGTGCCAGCAGTTTTGTGGACAGGGCCTACGAGCAGTACTTC. Residues: CASSFVDRAYEQYF.

The chain links TRBV10-2 to TRBJ2-1; no reliable D call. Trimming shortened V by 4 bases and J by 0 bases, and 10 bases separated the two germline ends. This CDR3 spans 15 amino acids. Germline V gene data show CDR1 as WSHSY and CDR2 as SAAADI. CDR3 region: CASSGAQSSYNEQFF. CDR3 nucleotide sequence: TGCGCCAGCAGTGGGGCCCAGAGCTCCTACAATGAGCAGTTCTTC.

About this clone: Additional DNA sequences in this sample encode the identical CDR3. This chain connects TRBV10-1 to TRBJ2-2, with no clear D. Between the trimmed V and J ends, which lost 6 bases and 3 bases, there was a span of 11 bases. Per germline, CDR1 WNHNN and CDR2 SYGVQD (reference sequence). The CDR3 extends over 14 amino acids. The CDR3 sequence: CASRKDGYTGELFF. The CDR3 DNA reads TGCGCCAGCAGAAAAGACGGATACACCGGGGAGCTGTTTTTT.

The chain links TRBV27 to TRBJ1-5; D is possibly TRBD1 (6 bases). V lost 4 bases to trimming and J lost 4 bases, with 11 bases between them. The CDR3 sequence is 14 residues long. The germline V gene has CDR1 MNHEY and CDR2 SMNVEV (reference sequence). The CDR3 protein is CASSSRDNNQPQHF. The CDR3 DNA follows: TGTGCCAGCAGTTCCCGGGACAATAATCAGCCCCAGCATTTT.

The chain recombines TRBV10-3 with TRBJ1-4; possible D gene TRBD1, 6 bases. Looked up from germline, CDR1 is ENHRY and CDR2 is SYGVKD. This CDR3 has 13 amino acids. V was cut by 9 bases and J by 8 bases, with 16 bases left in between. The chain's CDR3 is CAIRQEIDEKLFF. The CDR3 region has the DNA TGTGCCATTAGACAGGAGATTGACGAAAAACTGTTTTTT.

A word on this clone: Other DNA variants within this sample encode the same CDR3. This chain links TRBV28 with TRBJ1-1; D call uncertain. Germline values: CDR1 MDHEN, CDR2 SYDVKM. The CDR3 has 13 residues. V gave up 6 bases and J gave up 0 bases, with 8 bases separating them. The CDR3 DNA reads as TGTGCCAGCAGCCTGATCATGAACACTGAAGCTTTCTTT. This codes for CASSLIMNTEAFF.

The chain joins TRBV5-6 to TRBJ2-1; D is undetermined. Deletions cut 0 bases from V and 7 bases from J, with 8 bases between. Germline V CDR1 and CDR2: SGHDT, YYEEEE. The CDR3 totals 13 residues. The CDR3 here is CASSLAASNEQFF. The CDR3 coding sequence is TGTGCCAGCAGCTTGGCTGCCAGTAATGAGCAGTTCTTC.

The chain combines TRBV5-4 with TRBJ2-3, with 9 bases aligning to TRBD1. The CDR3 is 15 amino acids. Trimming took 4 bases from V and 0 from J; bases not matched to a gene: 3. Germline CDR1 and CDR2: SGHNT and YYREEE (reference sequence). CDR3 in DNA: TGTGCCAGCAGCCTTGACAGGGGGAGCACAGATACGCAGTATTTT. This gives the protein CASSLDRGSTDTQYF.

V usage is TRBV14 and J usage is TRBJ2-4, with a weak D call TRBD2 (5 bases). V lost 3 bases, J lost 7 bases, and 10 bases lay in between. The CDR3 consists of 13 residues. Germline V gene lookup returns CDR1 SGHDN and CDR2 FVKESK. For the CDR3, the DNA is TGTGCCAGCAGCCAGGGAGCTGGGAACATTCAGTACTTC. This codes for CASSQGAGNIQYF.

The rearrangement links TRBV5-6 to TRBJ2-7; D remains unclear. This CDR3 spans 13 amino acids. CDR1 and CDR2 (germline): SGHDT, YYEEEE. Trimming removed 1 base from V and 2 bases from J, with 7 bases in between. CDR3 nucleotides: TGTGCCAGCAGCTTGACTCGGGCCTACGAGCAGTACTTC. Translated, it gives CASSLTRAYEQYF.

As for this clone: Distinct nucleotide sequences in the sample also encode this CDR3. This sequence joins TRBV15 and TRBJ2-7; the match to TRBD1 covers 7 bases. This CDR3 contains 15 residues. V was clipped by 0 bases and J by 2 bases; unmatched bases: 4. The V gene's germline CDR1 is LNHNV and CDR2 YYDKDF (reference sequence). CDR3 loop: CATSRDLGGAYEQYF. CDR3 in DNA: TGTGCCACCAGCAGAGATTTAGGGGGCGCCTACGAGCAGTACTTC.

The chain has TRBV28 and TRBJ2-5; D remains ambiguous. The V and J ends lost 3 bases and 4 bases respectively, with 12 bases between them. The CDR3 length is 14 residues. In germline, CDR1 is MDHEN, CDR2 SYDVKM. CDR3 sequence: CASSFLGPGETQYF. The DNA for the CDR3 is TGTGCCAGCAGTTTTTTGGGTCCTGGAGAGACCCAGTACTTC.

The gene calls are TRBV7-9 and TRBJ2-7; 8 bases map to TRBD1. Germline values: CDR1 SEHNR, CDR2 FQNEAQ (reference sequence). V dropped 8 bases and J dropped 3; count of bases not matched to a gene: 9. This CDR3 region has 14 residues. This chain's CDR3 is CASGGPGTGYEQYF. CDR3 bases: TGTGCCAGCGGGGGCCCCGGGACAGGCTACGAGCAGTACTTC. Full variable domain (rest looked up from reference TRBV7-9 and TRBJ2-7): DTGVSQNPRHKITKRGQNVTFRCDPISEHNRLYWYRQTLGQGPEFLTYFQNEAQLEKSRLLSDRFSAERPKGSFSTLEIQRTEQGDSAMYLCASGGPGTGYEQYFGPGTRLTVT.

The genes are TRBV7-9 and TRBJ2-7; D unclear. The V gene lost 2 bases and the J gene lost 6 bases, with 20 bases spanning the gap. The CDR3 is made up of 16 amino acids. Germline assignment: CDR1 SEHNR and CDR2 FQNEAQ (reference sequence). The DNA for the CDR3 is TGTGCCAGCAGCTTAAGTTATTTAGGGCCCCTCGGCGAGCAGTACTTC. It is translated as CASSLSYLGPLGEQYF.

This clone has only one observation. V is TRBV11-2 and J is TRBJ2-7; no reliable D call. The V end lost 5 bases, the J end lost 0 bases, and 5 bases lay between the germline ends. Germline CDR1 reads SGHAT; CDR2 reads FQNNGV. This CDR3 is built from 12 residues. The DNA of the CDR3 is TGTGCCAGCAGCCCCAACTCCTACGAGCAGTACTTC. It encodes CASSPNSYEQYF. Complete variable domain (other parts from reference TRBV11-2 and TRBJ2-7): EAGVAQSPRYKIIEKRQSVAFWCNPISGHATLYWYQQILGQGPKLLIQFQNNGVVDDSQLPKDRFSAERLKGVDSTLKIQPAKLEDSAVYLCASSPNSYEQYFGPGTRLTVT.

The genes are TRBV28 and TRBJ1-3; perhaps TRBD1 as D (5 bases). CDR1 MDHEN and CDR2 SYDVKM come from the germline V gene. The CDR3 is 15 residues long. V shed 6 bases and J shed 0 bases, with 12 bases lying between them. The CDR3 bases are TGTGCCAGCAGGGCCTTGGGGGGCTCTGGAAACACCATATATTTT. Protein: CASRALGGSGNTIYF.

The V and J genes are TRBV28 and TRBJ2-1; no clear D. Germline V gives CDR1 MDHEN, CDR2 SYDVKM. The length of the CDR3 is 13 residues. Trimming removed 3 bases at V and 6 bases at J, with 9 bases between. The CDR3 DNA reads TGTGCCAGCAGTTTGCTGAATGCCAATGAGCAGTTCTTC. Amino acid sequence: CASSLLNANEQFF.